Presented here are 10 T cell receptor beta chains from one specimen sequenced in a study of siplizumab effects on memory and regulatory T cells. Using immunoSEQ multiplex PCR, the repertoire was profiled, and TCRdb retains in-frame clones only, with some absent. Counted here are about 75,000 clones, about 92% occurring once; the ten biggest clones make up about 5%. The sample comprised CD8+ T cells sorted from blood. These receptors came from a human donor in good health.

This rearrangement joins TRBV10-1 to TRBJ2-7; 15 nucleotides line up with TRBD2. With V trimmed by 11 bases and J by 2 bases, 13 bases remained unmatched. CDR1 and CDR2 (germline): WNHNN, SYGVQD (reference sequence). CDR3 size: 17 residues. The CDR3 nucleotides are TGCGCCGTGACCTGGGGACTAGCGGGGGGTGACACCTACGAGCAGTACTTC. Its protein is CAVTWGLAGGDTYEQYF.

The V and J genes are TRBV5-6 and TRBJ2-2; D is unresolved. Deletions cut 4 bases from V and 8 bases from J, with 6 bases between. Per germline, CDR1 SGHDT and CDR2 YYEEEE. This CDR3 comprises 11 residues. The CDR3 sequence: CASSRTGELFF. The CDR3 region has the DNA TGTGCCAGCAGCCGGACGGGGGAGCTGTTTTTT. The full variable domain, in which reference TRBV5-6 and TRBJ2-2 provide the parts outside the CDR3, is DAGVTQSPTHLIKTRGQQVTLRCSPKSGHDTVSWYQQALGQGPQFIFQYYEEEERQRGNFPDRFSGHQFPNYSSELNVNALLLGDSALYLCASSRTGELFFGEGSRLTVL.

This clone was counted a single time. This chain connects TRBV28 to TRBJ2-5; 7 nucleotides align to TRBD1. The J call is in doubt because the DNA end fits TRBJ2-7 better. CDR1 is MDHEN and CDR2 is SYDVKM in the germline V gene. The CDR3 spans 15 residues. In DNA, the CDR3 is TGTGCCAGCAGTGCCCGGACAGGTTATACCTACGAGCAGTACTTC. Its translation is CASSARTGYTYEQYF.

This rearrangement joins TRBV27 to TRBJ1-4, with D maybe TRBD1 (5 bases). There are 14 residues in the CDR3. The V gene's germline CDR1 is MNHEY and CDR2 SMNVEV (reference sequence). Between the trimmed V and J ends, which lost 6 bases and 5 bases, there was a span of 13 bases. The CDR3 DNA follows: TGTGCCAGCAGAGACGGACAATTGAATGAAAAACTGTTTTTT. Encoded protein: CASRDGQLNEKLFF.

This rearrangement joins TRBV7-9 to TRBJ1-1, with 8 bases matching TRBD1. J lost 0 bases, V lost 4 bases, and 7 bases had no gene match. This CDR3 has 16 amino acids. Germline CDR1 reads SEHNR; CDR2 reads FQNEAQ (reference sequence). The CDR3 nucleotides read TGTGCCAGCAGCTCGCCACAGGGGGAGGTGAACACTGAAGCTTTCTTT. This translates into CASSSPQGEVNTEAFF.

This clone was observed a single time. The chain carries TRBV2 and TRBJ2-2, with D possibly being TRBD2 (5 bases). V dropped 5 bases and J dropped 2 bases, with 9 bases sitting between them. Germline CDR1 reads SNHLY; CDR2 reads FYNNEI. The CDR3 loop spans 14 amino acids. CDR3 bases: TGTGCCAGCAGTACTAGAGTAAACACCGGGGAGCTGTTTTTT. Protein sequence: CASSTRVNTGELFF.

Written as DNA, the CDR3 is TGTGCCAGCAGCCAAGATAGCCCCGGTAGTGGTGAGCAGTTCTTC. Its translation: CASSQDSPGSGEQFF. The rearrangement uses TRBV4-2 and TRBJ2-1; D gene ambiguous. V shed 0 bases and J shed 9 bases, with 15 bases lying between them. Germline V gene sequence: CDR1 LGHNA, CDR2 YNFKEQ. The CDR3 is 15 amino acids.

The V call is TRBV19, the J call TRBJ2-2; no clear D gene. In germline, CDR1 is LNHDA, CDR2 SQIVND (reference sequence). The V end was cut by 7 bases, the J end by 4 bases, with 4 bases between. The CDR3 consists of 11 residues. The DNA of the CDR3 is TGTGCCAGTACCATCACCGGGGAGCTGTTTTTT. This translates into CASTITGELFF.

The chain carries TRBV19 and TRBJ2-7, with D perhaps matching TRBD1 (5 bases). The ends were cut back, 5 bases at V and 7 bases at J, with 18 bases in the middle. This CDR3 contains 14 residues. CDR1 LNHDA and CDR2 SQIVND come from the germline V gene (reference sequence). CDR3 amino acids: CASSLQIGAEEQYF. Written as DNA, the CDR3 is TGTGCCAGTAGTTTGCAGATTGGGGCGGAAGAGCAGTACTTC.

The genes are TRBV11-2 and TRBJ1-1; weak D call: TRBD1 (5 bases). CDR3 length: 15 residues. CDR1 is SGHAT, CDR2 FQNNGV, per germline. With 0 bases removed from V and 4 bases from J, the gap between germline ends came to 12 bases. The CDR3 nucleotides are TGTGCCAGCAGCTTAGATGGGCAGGGTGCCACTGAAGCTTTCTTT. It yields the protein CASSLDGQGATEAFF.